This T cell receptor beta chain was recovered during a study of shared clonotypes between healthy human individuals. About this clone: Its antigen is undetermined.

The assay was run at deep level. The assay was immunoSEQ multiplex PCR, and TCRdb's table has in-frame clones only and misses some. The top ten hold over 1% of the sample, which has over a million clones, roughly 95% seen once. Study findings and constraints: Few donors limited the genetic and exposure-history diversity represented.

Input material: naive CD4+ T cells sorted from blood. Subset indicated: CD45RA+ positively selected. The origin of this receptor is a young man in good health.

In DNA, the CDR3 is TGTGCCAGCAGCGTAGGAGCTAGCGGGAGGCTCGTGGACATTCAGTACTTC. This gives the protein CASSVGASGRLVDIQYF. The V gene is TRBV9, the J gene TRBJ2-4, with TRBD2 matching over 11 bases. Germline lookup yields CDR1 SGDLS and CDR2 YYNGEE. V shed 0 bases, J shed 8 bases, and the junction held 10 bases outside the gene matches. The length of the CDR3 is 17 residues.